This T cell receptor beta chain was recorded in a study of blood T cells in healthy people across ages. The authors ran a second PCR of about 6 to 11 cycles using a sample-barcoded 5' primer and a J-beta primer mix. TCRdb used MiXCR to reprocess the 5' RACE reads, holding one entry per CDR3 protein. The sample shows around 780,000 distinct CDR3 sequences, around 25% of them seen only once. Germline CDR1 is MDHEN and CDR2 is SYDVKM. This CDR3 is 14 amino acids long. Trimming at V came to 3 bases and at J to 2 bases, leaving 3 bases not matched to a gene. This clonotype was observed once. These same data were also listed under a study on T cells of mothers and their children.

The source is a boy aged 10-17 years in good health. The specimen was blood. The V gene is TRBV28, the J gene TRBJ2-7; 8 bases line up with TRBD1. The CDR3 protein is CASSFRGLPYEQYF. The DNA of the CDR3 is TGTGCCAGCAGTTTCAGGGGGCTTCCCTACGAGCAGTACTTC.